The present T cell receptor (beta chain) was sequenced within a study of blood T cell repertoires in COVID-19. Study-wide context: Collection of acute and convalescent COVID-19 samples took place in the United States, Italy and Spain. T cells, B-cell-depleted T cells, or PBMCs supplied cDNA or gDNA.

Authors' methods: Using reference gene primer amplification, nucleated cell counts were estimated. Sequenced by immunoSEQ multiplex PCR; TCRdb stores in-frame clones only, minus some. V and J calls plus clone size are reproduced from that table; the DNA served to infer D and trimming. The data hold about 190,000 clones, with more than 75% observed a single time. Germline assignment: CDR1 SGHAT and CDR2 FQNNGV. This CDR3 is built from 15 residues. V trimming: 8 bases; J trimming: 4 bases; junction bases outside the gene matches: 14. Source material: peripheral blood. The chain uses TRBV11-2 and TRBJ2-7; 7 bases match TRBD2. The clonotype was recovered from a woman older than 75 with acute or convalescent COVID-19. The CDR3 sequence: CASRRWLAAPYEQYF. In DNA form, the CDR3 reads TGTGCCAGCCGAAGATGGCTAGCGGCACCTTACGAGCAGTACTTC.